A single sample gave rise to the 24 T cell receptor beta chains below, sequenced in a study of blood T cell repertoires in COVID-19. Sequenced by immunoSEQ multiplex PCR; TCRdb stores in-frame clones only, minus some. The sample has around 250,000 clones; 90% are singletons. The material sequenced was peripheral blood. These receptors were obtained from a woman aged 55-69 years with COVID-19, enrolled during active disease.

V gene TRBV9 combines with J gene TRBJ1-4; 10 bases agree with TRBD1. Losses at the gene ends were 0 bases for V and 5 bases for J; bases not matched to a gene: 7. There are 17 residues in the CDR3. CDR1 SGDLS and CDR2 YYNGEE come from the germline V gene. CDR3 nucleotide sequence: TGTGCCAGCAGCGTAGGTCTTATGGGACAGGGGAATGAAAAACTGTTTTTT. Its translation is CASSVGLMGQGNEKLFF.

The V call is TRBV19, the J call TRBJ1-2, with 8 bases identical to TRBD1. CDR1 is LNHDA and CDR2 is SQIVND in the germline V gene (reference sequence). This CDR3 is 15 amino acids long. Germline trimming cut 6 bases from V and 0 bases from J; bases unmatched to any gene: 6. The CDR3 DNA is TGTGCCAGTAGAACCACGGGACAGGCTAACTATGGCTACACCTTC. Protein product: CASRTTGQANYGYTF.

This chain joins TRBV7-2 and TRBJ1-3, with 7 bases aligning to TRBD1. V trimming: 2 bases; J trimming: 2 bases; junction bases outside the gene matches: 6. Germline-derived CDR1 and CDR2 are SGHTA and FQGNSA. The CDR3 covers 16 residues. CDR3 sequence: CASSLISQGAGNTIYF. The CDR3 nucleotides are TGTGCCAGCAGCTTAATTTCCCAGGGGGCTGGAAACACCATATATTTT.

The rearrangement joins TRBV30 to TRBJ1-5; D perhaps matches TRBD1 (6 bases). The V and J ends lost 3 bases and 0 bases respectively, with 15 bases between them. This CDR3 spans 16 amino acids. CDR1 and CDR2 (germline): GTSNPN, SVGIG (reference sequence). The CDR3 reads CAWSHRGQPSNQPQHF. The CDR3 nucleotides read TGTGCCTGGAGCCACCGGGGACAACCTAGCAATCAGCCCCAGCATTTT.

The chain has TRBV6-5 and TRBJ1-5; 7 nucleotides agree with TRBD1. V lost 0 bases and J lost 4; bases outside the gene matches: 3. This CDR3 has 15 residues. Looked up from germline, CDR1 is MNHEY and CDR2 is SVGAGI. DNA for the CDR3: TGTGCCAGCAGTTACTCAAGACAGGGAAATCAGCCCCAGCATTTT. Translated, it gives CASSYSRQGNQPQHF.

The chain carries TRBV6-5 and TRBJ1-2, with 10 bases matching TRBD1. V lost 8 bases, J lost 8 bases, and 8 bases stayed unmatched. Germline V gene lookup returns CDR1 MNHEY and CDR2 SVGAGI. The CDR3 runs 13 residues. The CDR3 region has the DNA TGTGCCAGCCGAGGGACAGGGGCTTTAGGCTACACCTTC. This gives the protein CASRGTGALGYTF.

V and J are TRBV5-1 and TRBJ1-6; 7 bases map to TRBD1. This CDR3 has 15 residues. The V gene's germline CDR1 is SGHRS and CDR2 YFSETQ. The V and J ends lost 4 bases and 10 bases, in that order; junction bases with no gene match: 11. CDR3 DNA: TGCGCCAGCAGCCTAAGCACAGGGGTGGAATCACCCCTCCACTTT. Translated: CASSLSTGVESPLHF.

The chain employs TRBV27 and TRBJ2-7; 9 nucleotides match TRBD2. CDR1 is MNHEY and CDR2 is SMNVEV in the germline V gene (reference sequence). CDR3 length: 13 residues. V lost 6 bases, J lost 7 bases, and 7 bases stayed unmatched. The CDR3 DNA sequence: TGTGCCAGCAGCATAGCGGGGGAACAAGAGCAGTACTTC. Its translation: CASSIAGEQEQYF.

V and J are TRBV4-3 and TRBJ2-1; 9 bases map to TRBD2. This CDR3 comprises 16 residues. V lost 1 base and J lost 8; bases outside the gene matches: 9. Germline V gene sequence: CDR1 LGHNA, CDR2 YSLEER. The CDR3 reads CASSQVGGGVIYEQFF. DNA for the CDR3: TGCGCCAGCAGCCAAGTGGGCGGGGGGGTTATATATGAGCAGTTCTTC.

In DNA form, the CDR3 reads TGCGCCAGCAGCTTTGTTGCGGGGGGAAGCGGGGAGCTGTTTTTT. It codes for CASSFVAGGSGELFF. The chain carries TRBV5-1 and TRBJ2-2; 8 bases align to TRBD2. V lost 2 bases and J lost 7; bases outside the gene matches: 7. Germline V gives CDR1 SGHRS, CDR2 YFSETQ. This CDR3 has 15 amino acids. Variable domain in full (rest from reference TRBV5-1 and TRBJ2-2): KAGVTQTPRYLIKTRGQQVTLSCSPISGHRSVSWYQQTPGQGLQFLFEYFSETQRNKGNFPGRFSGRQFSNSRSEMNVSTLELGDSALYLCASSFVAGGSGELFFGEGSRLTVL.

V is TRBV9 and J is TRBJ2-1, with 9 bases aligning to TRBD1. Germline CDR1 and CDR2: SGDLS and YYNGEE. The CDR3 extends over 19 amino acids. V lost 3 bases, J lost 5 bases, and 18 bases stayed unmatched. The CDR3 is CASSAPIEGQGGRDNEQFF. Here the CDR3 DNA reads TGTGCCAGCAGCGCGCCGATTGAGGGACAGGGAGGGAGGGACAATGAGCAGTTCTTC.

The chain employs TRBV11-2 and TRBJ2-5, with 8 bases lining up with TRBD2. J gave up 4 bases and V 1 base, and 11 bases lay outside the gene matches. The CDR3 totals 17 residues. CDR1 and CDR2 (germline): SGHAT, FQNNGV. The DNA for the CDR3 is TGTGCCAGCAGCTTAGTAGGGAACGGGGGGGCCCTAGAGACCCAGTACTTC. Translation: CASSLVGNGGALETQYF.

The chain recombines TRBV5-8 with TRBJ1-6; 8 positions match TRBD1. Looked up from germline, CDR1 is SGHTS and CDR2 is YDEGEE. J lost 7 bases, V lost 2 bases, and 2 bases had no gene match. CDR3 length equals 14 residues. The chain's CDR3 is CASSFGTGNSPLHF. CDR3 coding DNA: TGTGCCAGCAGCTTTGGGACAGGCAATTCACCCCTCCACTTT.

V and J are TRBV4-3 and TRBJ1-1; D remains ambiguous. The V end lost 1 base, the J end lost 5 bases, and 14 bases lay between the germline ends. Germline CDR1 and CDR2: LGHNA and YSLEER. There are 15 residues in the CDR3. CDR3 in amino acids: CASSQAGPWRTEAFF. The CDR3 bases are TGCGCCAGCAGCCAAGCCGGACCCTGGAGGACTGAAGCTTTCTTT.

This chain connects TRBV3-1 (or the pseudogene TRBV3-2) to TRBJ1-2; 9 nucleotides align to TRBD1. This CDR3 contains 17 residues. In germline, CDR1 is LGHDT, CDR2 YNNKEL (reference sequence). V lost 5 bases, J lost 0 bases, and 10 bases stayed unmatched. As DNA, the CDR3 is TGTGCCAGCAGCTGTGGGCACAGGGGGCCCACTAACTATGGCTACACCTTC. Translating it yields CASSCGHRGPTNYGYTF.

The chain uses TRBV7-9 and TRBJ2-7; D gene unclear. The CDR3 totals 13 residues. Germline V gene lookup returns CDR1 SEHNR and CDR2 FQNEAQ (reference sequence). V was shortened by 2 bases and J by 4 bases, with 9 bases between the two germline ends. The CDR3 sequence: CASSLYAEYEQYF. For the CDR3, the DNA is TGTGCCAGCAGCTTATATGCGGAGTACGAGCAGTACTTC.

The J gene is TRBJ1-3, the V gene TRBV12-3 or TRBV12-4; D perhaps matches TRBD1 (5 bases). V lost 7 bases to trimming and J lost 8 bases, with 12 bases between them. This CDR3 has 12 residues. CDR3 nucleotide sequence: TGTGCCAGCACCTGGGGGGATTACACCATATATTTT. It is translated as CASTWGDYTIYF.

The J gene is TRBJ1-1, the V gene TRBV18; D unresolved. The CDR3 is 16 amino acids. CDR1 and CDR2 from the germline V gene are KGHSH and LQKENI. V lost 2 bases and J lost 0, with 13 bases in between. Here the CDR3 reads CASSPFASGMNTEAFF. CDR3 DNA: TGTGCCAGCTCACCATTCGCCAGCGGCATGAACACTGAAGCTTTCTTT.

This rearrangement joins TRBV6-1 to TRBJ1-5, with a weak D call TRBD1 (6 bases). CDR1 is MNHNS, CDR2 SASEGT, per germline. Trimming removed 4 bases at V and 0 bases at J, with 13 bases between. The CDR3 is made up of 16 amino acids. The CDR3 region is CASSANQGSSNQPQHF. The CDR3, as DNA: TGTGCCAGCAGTGCCAATCAGGGGAGTAGCAATCAGCCCCAGCATTTT.

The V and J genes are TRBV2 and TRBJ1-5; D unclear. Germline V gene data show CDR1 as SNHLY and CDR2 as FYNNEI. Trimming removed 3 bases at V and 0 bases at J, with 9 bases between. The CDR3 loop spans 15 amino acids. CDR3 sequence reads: CASSDRPYSNQPQHF. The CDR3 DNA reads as TGTGCCAGCAGTGACAGGCCCTATAGCAATCAGCCCCAGCATTTT. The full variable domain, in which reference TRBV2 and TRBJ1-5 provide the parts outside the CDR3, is EPEVTQTPSHQVTQMGQEVILRCVPISNHLYFYWYRQILGQKVEFLVSFYNNEISEKSEIFDDQFSVERPDGSNFTLKIRSTKLEDSAMYFCASSDRPYSNQPQHFGDGTRLSIL.

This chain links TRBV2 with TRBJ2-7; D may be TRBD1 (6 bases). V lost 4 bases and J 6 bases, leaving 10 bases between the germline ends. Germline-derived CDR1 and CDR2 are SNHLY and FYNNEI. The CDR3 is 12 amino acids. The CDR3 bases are TGTGCCAGCAGTGGGAACAGGGTCGAGCAGTACTTC. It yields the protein CASSGNRVEQYF. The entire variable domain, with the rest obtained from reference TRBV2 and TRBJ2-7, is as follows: EPEVTQTPSHQVTQMGQEVILRCVPISNHLYFYWYRQILGQKVEFLVSFYNNEISEKSEIFDDQFSVERPDGSNFTLKIRSTKLEDSAMYFCASSGNRVEQYFGPGTRLTVT.

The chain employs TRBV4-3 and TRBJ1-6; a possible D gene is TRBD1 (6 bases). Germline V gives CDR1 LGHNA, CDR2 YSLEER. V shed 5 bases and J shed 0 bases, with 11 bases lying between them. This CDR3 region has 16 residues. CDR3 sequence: CASSGRGTSYNSPLHF. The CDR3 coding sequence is TGCGCCAGCAGCGGTAGGGGGACCTCCTATAATTCACCCCTCCACTTT.

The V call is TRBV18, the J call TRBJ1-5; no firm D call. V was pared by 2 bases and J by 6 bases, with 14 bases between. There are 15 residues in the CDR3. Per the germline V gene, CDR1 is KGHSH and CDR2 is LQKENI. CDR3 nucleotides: TGTGCCAGCTCACCATTCGGGGTGGCGGGTCAGCCCCAGCATTTT. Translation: CASSPFGVAGQPQHF.

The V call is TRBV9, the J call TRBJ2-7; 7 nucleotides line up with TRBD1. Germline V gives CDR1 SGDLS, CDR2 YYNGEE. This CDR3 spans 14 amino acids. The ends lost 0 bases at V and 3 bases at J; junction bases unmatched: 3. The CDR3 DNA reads TGTGCCAGCAGCGTAGACCGGGACAGCTACGAGCAGTACTTC. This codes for CASSVDRDSYEQYF. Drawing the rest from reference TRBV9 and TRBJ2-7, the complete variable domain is DSGVTQTPKHLITATGQRVTLRCSPRSGDLSVYWYQQSLDQGLQFLIQYYNGEERAKGNILERFSAQQFPDLHSELNLSSLELGDSALYFCASSVDRDSYEQYFGPGTRLTVT.